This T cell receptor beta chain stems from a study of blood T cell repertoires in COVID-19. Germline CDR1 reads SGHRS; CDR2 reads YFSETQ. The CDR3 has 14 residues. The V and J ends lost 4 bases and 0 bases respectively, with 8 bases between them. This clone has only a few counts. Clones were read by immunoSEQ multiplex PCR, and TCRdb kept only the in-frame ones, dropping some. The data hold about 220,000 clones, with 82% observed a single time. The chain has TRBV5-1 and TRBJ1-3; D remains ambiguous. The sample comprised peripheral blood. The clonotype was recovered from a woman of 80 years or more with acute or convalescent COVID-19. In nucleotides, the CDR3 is TGCGCCAGCAGCCCGGACTTCTCTGGAAACACCATATATTTT. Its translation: CASSPDFSGNTIYF.